This TCR beta chain is from a study of blood T cell repertoires in COVID-19. The CDR3 has 14 amino acids. V was pared by 3 bases and J by 10 bases, with 13 bases between. The germline CDR1 and CDR2 sequences are SEHNR and FQNEAQ (reference sequence). This clone was seen only a few times. Enrolled through a virtual design, the participants were between about 18 and 100 years of age and came from around 25 US areas. Sequencing used immunoSEQ multiplex PCR; TCRdb keeps in-frame clones, though not all of them. The table lists 150,000 to 200,000 clones, around 91% of them singletons. The sequence was obtained from a woman younger than 35 who had recovered from COVID-19. The J gene is TRBJ1-6, the V gene TRBV7-9; D perhaps matches TRBD1 (6 bases). Sequenced input: PBMCs or T cells enriched from blood (not recorded which). The CDR3 DNA sequence: TGTGCCAGCAGCTTTGGTCAGGGGTTCTCACCCCTCCACTTT. The encoded protein is CASSFGQGFSPLHF. Drawing the rest from reference TRBV7-9 and TRBJ1-6, the complete variable domain is DTGVSQNPRHKITKRGQNVTFRCDPISEHNRLYWYRQTLGQGPEFLTYFQNEAQLEKSRLLSDRFSAERPKGSFSTLEIQRTEQGDSAMYLCASSFGQGFSPLHFGNGTRLTVT.